This TCR beta chain was identified in a study of blood T cells in healthy people across ages. Study-wide results and caveats: As age increased, TCR beta diversity per million T cells fell in a roughly linear fashion.

This clonotype showed up just a few times. Its antigen is still unknown. With a J-beta primer mix and a sample-barcoded 5' primer, a second PCR ran about 7 to 12 cycles. Each cDNA molecule carried a tag from a template-switch adaptor that contained 12 random nucleotides. TCRdb re-analysed the 5' RACE reads in MiXCR, keeping a single row per CDR3 protein. This table has 850,000 to 1,000,000 distinct CDR3 sequences, around 54% appearing once. V dropped 11 bases and J dropped 5; count of bases not matched to a gene: 11. The length of the CDR3 is 14 residues. CDR1 MDHEN and CDR2 SYDVKM come from the germline V gene.

The sequence came from an older woman in good health. The sequencing input was blood. V usage is TRBV28 and J usage is TRBJ2-5; 10 nucleotides agree with TRBD2. CDR3 amino acids: CALKSSGSTETQYF. In DNA, the CDR3 is TGTGCCCTCAAATCTAGCGGGAGTACGGAGACCCAGTACTTC.